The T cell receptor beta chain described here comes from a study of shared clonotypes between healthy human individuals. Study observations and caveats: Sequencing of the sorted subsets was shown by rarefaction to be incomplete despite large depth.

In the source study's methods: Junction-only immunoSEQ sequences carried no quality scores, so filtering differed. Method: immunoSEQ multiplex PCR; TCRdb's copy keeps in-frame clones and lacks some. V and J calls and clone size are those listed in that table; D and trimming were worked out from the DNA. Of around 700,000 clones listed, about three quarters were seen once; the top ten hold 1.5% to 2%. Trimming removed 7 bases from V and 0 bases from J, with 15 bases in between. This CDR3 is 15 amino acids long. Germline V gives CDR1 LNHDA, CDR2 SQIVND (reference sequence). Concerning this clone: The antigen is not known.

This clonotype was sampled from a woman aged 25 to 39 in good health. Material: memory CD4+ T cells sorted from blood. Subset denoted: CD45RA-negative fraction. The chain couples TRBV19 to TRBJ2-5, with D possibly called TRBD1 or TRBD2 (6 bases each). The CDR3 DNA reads TGTGCCAGTACTCGGGGGCGAGGGTACCAAGAGACCCAGTACTTC. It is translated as CASTRGRGYQETQYF.